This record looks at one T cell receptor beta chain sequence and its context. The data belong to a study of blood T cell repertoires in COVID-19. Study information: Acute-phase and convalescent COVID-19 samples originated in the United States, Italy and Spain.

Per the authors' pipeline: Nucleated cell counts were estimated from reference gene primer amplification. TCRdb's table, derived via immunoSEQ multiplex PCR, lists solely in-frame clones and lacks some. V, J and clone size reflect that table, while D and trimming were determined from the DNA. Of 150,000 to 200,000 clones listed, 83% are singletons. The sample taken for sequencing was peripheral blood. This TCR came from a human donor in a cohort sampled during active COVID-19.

CDR3 region: CAISEGGYNSPLHF. CDR3 nucleotides: TGTGCCATCAGTGAAGGGGGATATAATTCACCCCTCCACTTT. The V call is TRBV10-3, the J call TRBJ1-6; possible D gene TRBD1, 6 bases. Germline CDR1 is ENHRY and CDR2 is SYGVKD. The length of the CDR3 is 14 residues. Trimming shortened V by 3 bases and J by 4 bases, and 7 bases separated the two germline ends.